A single sample is the source of the 28 T cell receptor beta chains below, sequenced in a study of blood T cell repertoires in COVID-19. Using immunoSEQ multiplex PCR, the repertoire was profiled, and TCRdb retains in-frame clones only, with some absent. The table includes over 110,000 clones, roughly 76% detected once. Source material: peripheral blood. The source is a man at least 80 years old with acute or convalescent COVID-19.

This clone showed up just a few times. One end of the junction does not line up with germline, which may come from a read error. The V and J genes are TRBV29-1 and TRBJ2-5; no clear D. This CDR3 is 9 amino acids long. Germline loops: CDR1 SQVTM, CDR2 ANQGSEA. The CDR3: CSVDFHADF. The CDR3 nucleotides read TGCAGCGTTGATTTTCACGCGGACTTC.

This rearrangement joins TRBV30 to TRBJ2-4; D not resolved. The length of the CDR3 is 12 residues. Between the trimmed V and J ends, which lost 5 bases and 6 bases, there was a span of 11 bases. Germline values: CDR1 GTSNPN, CDR2 SVGIG (reference sequence). CDR3 amino acids: CAWGPRPNIQYF. In DNA form, the CDR3 reads TGTGCCTGGGGTCCCCGTCCAAACATTCAGTACTTC.

There are a few counts of this clone. This chain links TRBV29-1 with TRBJ1-4; tentatively, D is TRBD1 (5 bases). This CDR3 is 14 amino acids long. CDR1 and CDR2 from the germline V gene are SQVTM and ANQGSEA. Deletions cut 5 bases from V and 8 bases from J, with 18 bases between. CDR3 sequence reads: CSVRRREGREKLFF. The CDR3 nucleotides read TGCAGCGTTCGGAGGCGGGAGGGGAGAGAAAAACTGTTTTTT. Using reference TRBV29-1 and TRBJ1-4 for the parts outside the CDR3, the full variable domain is SAVISQKPSRDICQRGTSLTIQCQVDSQVTMMFWYRQQPGQSLTLIATANQGSEATYESGFVIDKFPISRPNLTFSTLTVSNMSPEDSSIYLCSVRRREGREKLFFGSGTQLSVL.

The CDR3 sequence: CASSAGGNGYTF. DNA for the CDR3: TGTGCCAGCAGTGCAGGGGGTAATGGCTACACCTTC. The chain links TRBV2 to TRBJ1-2, with 7 bases matching TRBD1. The V segment lost 4 bases and the J segment 6 bases; nucleotides outside the gene matches: 2. The CDR3 loop spans 12 amino acids. Germline V gene lookup returns CDR1 SNHLY and CDR2 FYNNEI.

This chain connects TRBV5-7 to TRBJ2-7; D uncertain. TRBV5-7 is identified as an open reading frame with a role that is uncertain. V lost 8 bases and J 5 bases, leaving 11 bases between the germline ends. The CDR3 sequence is 11 residues long. The CDR3 nucleotides are TGTGCCAGGTTGGAGTACCACGAGCAGTACTTC. It codes for CARLEYHEQYF.

This clone occurred once. The chain couples TRBV4-2 to TRBJ1-4, with D uncertain. There are 15 residues in the CDR3. The germline gives CDR1 LGHNA, CDR2 YNFKEQ. V shed 0 bases and J shed 7 bases, with 12 bases lying between them. The CDR3 is CASSQEPRPTEKLFF. In DNA form, the CDR3 reads TGTGCCAGCAGCCAAGAACCGCGGCCGACTGAAAAACTGTTTTTT.

This rearrangement joins TRBV12-3 or TRBV12-4 to TRBJ1-6; tentative D call: TRBD1 (5 bases). Trimming removed 5 bases at V and 14 bases at J, with 13 bases between. The CDR3 has 12 amino acids. This CDR3 reads CASSQQGTTLHF. For the CDR3, the DNA is TGTGCCAGCAGTCAGCAGGGTACCACCCTCCACTTT.

The V and J genes are TRBV19 and TRBJ2-5; TRBD2 aligns across 9 bases. Germline V CDR1 and CDR2: LNHDA, SQIVND (reference sequence). The J segment lost 7 bases and the V segment lost 11 bases, leaving 11 bases of the junction unmatched. The CDR3 contains 13 residues. CDR3 sequence reads: CAVSGGQGGTQYF. Here the CDR3 DNA reads TGTGCCGTTAGCGGGGGCCAAGGGGGGACCCAGTACTTC. Supplemented by reference TRBV19 and TRBJ2-5, the full variable domain reads DGGITQSPKYLFRKEGQNVTLSCEQNLNHDAMYWYRQDPGQGLRLIYYSQIVNDFQKGDIAEGYSVSREKKESFPLTVTSAQKNPTAFYLCAVSGGQGGTQYFGPGTRLLVL.

This chain connects TRBV5-4 to TRBJ2-5; D possibly corresponds to TRBD2 (5 bases). The CDR3 sequence is 14 residues long. The ends were cut back, 0 bases at V and 1 base at J, with 7 bases in the middle. Germline-derived CDR1 and CDR2 are SGHNT and YYREEE (reference sequence). CDR3 in amino acids: CASSLGSGQETQYF. The DNA for the CDR3 is TGTGCCAGCAGCTTGGGCAGCGGCCAAGAGACCCAGTACTTC.

Written as DNA, the CDR3 is TGTGCCAGCAGCTTAAGGGGGACCAACACCGGGGAGCTGTTTTTT. Translated, it gives CASSLRGTNTGELFF. V usage is TRBV7-2 and J usage is TRBJ2-2; the D gene is possibly TRBD1 (6 bases). The length of the CDR3 is 15 residues. Germline CDR1 and CDR2: SGHTA and FQGNSA. The ends were cut back, 2 bases at V and 2 bases at J, with 9 bases in the middle.

In this sample, this clone turned up a few times. This chain connects TRBV2 to TRBJ2-7, with 10 nucleotides matching TRBD1. CDR3 length: 15 residues. The trim removed 4 bases at V and 5 bases at J, leaving 8 bases unmatched. The V gene's germline CDR1 is SNHLY and CDR2 FYNNEI. The CDR3 spells CASSADRGRGNEQYF. CDR3 sequence (DNA): TGTGCCAGCAGTGCAGACAGGGGGCGCGGGAACGAGCAGTACTTC.

This clone was seen more than once but under ten times. The chain links TRBV6-5 to TRBJ1-6, with no clear D. Germline CDR1 and CDR2: MNHEY and SVGAGI. The CDR3 is 15 amino acids. V was pared by 5 bases and J by 9 bases, with 17 bases between. Here the CDR3 DNA reads TGTGCCAGCAGTCGACCGGGTCCAAAAGGTTCACCCCTCCACTTT. Translated: CASSRPGPKGSPLHF.

The chain combines TRBV6-5 with TRBJ2-2, with unresolved D. The CDR3 has 15 amino acids. Germline V gives CDR1 MNHEY, CDR2 SVGAGI. V was shortened by 5 bases and J by 1 base, with 11 bases between the two germline ends. CDR3: CASSTQAWNTGELFF. In nucleotides, the CDR3 is TGTGCCAGCAGTACCCAGGCCTGGAACACCGGGGAGCTGTTTTTT.

The chain joins TRBV27 to TRBJ1-1, with D perhaps TRBD1 (6 bases). The ends were cut back, 4 bases at V and 0 bases at J, with 15 bases in the middle. Per germline, CDR1 MNHEY and CDR2 SMNVEV (reference sequence). This CDR3 has 16 amino acids. CDR3 region: CASSSSPGHMNTEAFF. Here the CDR3 DNA reads TGTGCCAGCAGTTCATCACCGGGACACATGAACACTGAAGCTTTCTTT.

V usage is TRBV5-1 and J usage is TRBJ1-1; 7 positions agree with TRBD1. Germline values: CDR1 SGHRS, CDR2 YFSETQ. The V segment lost 7 bases and the J segment 1 base; nucleotides outside the gene matches: 7. CDR3 length: 14 amino acids. CDR3 bases: TGCGCCAGCGGGACGGGACAGACGAACACTGAAGCTTTCTTT. It specifies CASGTGQTNTEAFF.

The chain is built from TRBV5-1 and TRBJ2-3; 8 positions agree with TRBD2. The J segment lost 1 base and the V segment lost 2 bases, leaving 6 bases of the junction unmatched. Germline CDR1 and CDR2: SGHRS and YFSETQ. This CDR3 comprises 16 residues. The CDR3 reads CASSFSGVDGTDTQYF. The CDR3 nucleotides are TGCGCCAGCAGCTTTAGCGGGGTGGACGGCACAGATACGCAGTATTTT.

The chain joins TRBV4-1 to TRBJ1-2, with a tentative D call TRBD1 (5 bases). Trimming shortened V by 1 base and J by 0 bases, and 9 bases separated the two germline ends. The length of the CDR3 is 15 residues. CDR1 is MGHRA and CDR2 is YSYEKL in the germline V gene. This chain's CDR3 is CASSQGSGTNYGYTF. The CDR3 DNA reads TGCGCCAGCAGCCAAGGATCAGGGACTAACTATGGCTACACCTTC.

This sequence joins TRBV7-9 and TRBJ1-2; D is unclear. This CDR3 comprises 12 residues. Germline V CDR1 and CDR2: SEHNR, FQNEAQ (reference sequence). V was clipped by 5 bases and J by 1 base, with 5 bases between them. The CDR3 coding sequence is TGTGCCAGCAGCCAGATTAACTATGGCTACACCTTC. Protein sequence: CASSQINYGYTF.

V usage is TRBV7-8 and J usage is TRBJ2-5, with D hard to call. V was clipped by 1 base and J by 4 bases, with 10 bases between them. This CDR3 has 14 amino acids. The germline gives CDR1 SGHVS, CDR2 FQNEAQ. The CDR3 reads CASSLGVTSETQYF. CDR3 sequence (DNA): TGTGCCAGCAGCTTAGGGGTGACATCAGAGACCCAGTACTTC. Filled out from reference TRBV7-8 and TRBJ2-5, the complete variable domain reads GAGVSQSPRYKVAKRGQDVALRCDPISGHVSLFWYQQALGQGPEFLTYFQNEAQLDKSGLPSDRFFAERPEGSVSTLKIQRTQQEDSAVYLCASSLGVTSETQYFGPGTRLLVL.

In its sample, this clone was seen a few times. V usage is TRBV18 and J usage is TRBJ2-3, with 10 bases that match TRBD2. Germline V CDR1 and CDR2: KGHSH, LQKENI. The V and J ends lost 3 bases and 0 bases, in that order; junction bases with no gene match: 6. The CDR3 totals 17 residues. The CDR3 DNA sequence: TGTGCCAGCTCACCCCGGGGAGCGGGGGGGAGCACAGATACGCAGTATTTT. Translation: CASSPRGAGGSTDTQYF.

This clone was counted a single time. This sequence joins TRBV4-1 and TRBJ2-2; D possibly corresponds to TRBD2 (5 bases). CDR3 length: 16 amino acids. V lost 3 bases and J 0 bases, leaving 11 bases between the germline ends. Germline V lookup: CDR1 MGHRA, CDR2 YSYEKL. CDR3 DNA: TGCGCCAGCAGCCACCCAAACGGGGCGAACACCGGGGAGCTGTTTTTT. Translating it yields CASSHPNGANTGELFF.

The chain uses TRBV30 and TRBJ1-2; D gene ambiguous. V gave up 0 bases and J gave up 8 bases, with 10 bases separating them. The CDR3 is made up of 12 amino acids. Per germline, CDR1 GTSNPN and CDR2 SVGIG (reference sequence). The CDR3 bases are TGTGCCTGGAGTGTAGGTGCGGTCGGCTACACCTTC. This translates into CAWSVGAVGYTF.

The chain links TRBV4-3 to TRBJ1-2, with TRBD1 matching over 10 bases. Germline loops: CDR1 LGHNA, CDR2 YSLEER. This CDR3 is built from 15 residues. V lost 3 bases, J lost 5 bases, and 6 bases stayed unmatched. In nucleotides, the CDR3 is TGCGCCAGCAGCCAGGTTAGGACAGGGGGATATGGCTACACCTTC. Its translation is CASSQVRTGGYGYTF.

V is TRBV27 and J is TRBJ1-2; 9 bases agree with TRBD1. Germline V gives CDR1 MNHEY, CDR2 SMNVEV (reference sequence). V gave up 4 bases and J gave up 4 bases; unmatched junction bases: 4. This CDR3 comprises 14 residues. CDR3 protein: CASSWDREGYGYTF. The CDR3 nucleotides are TGTGCCAGCAGTTGGGACAGGGAGGGCTATGGCTACACCTTC.

This chain connects TRBV4-2 to TRBJ1-5, with D maybe TRBD1 (5 bases). Germline CDR1 LGHNA, CDR2 YNFKEQ. The CDR3 loop spans 15 amino acids. The V gene lost 0 bases and the J gene lost 7 bases, with 13 bases spanning the gap. CDR3 nucleotides: TGTGCCAGCAGCCAAGATGGGGGGGACGGGCAGCCCCAGCATTTT. This codes for CASSQDGGDGQPQHF.

The gene calls are TRBV5-4 and TRBJ1-3, with 7 bases identical to TRBD1. CDR1 is SGHNT, CDR2 YYREEE, per germline (reference sequence). This CDR3 region has 17 residues. V lost 5 bases to trimming and J lost 4 bases; unmatched junction nucleotides: 15. The CDR3 bases are TGTGCCAGCAGTCGGACCGGGACAGTGAGTTTGGGAAACACCATATATTTT. Amino acids: CASSRTGTVSLGNTIYF.

DNA for the CDR3: TGCGCCAGCAGCGCGGGACTAGCGGGGGGGCCGGGAGAGACCCAGTACTTC. It yields the protein CASSAGLAGGPGETQYF. The rearrangement joins TRBV5-1 to TRBJ2-5; 16 positions agree with TRBD2. V lost 4 bases and J lost 4; bases outside the gene matches: 7. This CDR3 region has 17 residues. Germline V lookup: CDR1 SGHRS, CDR2 YFSETQ.

CDR3 sequence reads: CASIQTAGNTGELFF. As DNA, the CDR3 is TGTGCCAGCATTCAGACAGCGGGGAACACCGGGGAGCTGTTTTTT. V gene TRBV2 combines with J gene TRBJ2-2; possible D gene TRBD2, 6 bases. Trimming shortened V by 7 bases and J by 1 base, and 13 bases separated the two germline ends. The CDR3 sequence is 15 residues long. Per germline, CDR1 SNHLY and CDR2 FYNNEI.